These 3 T cell receptor beta chains came from one sample sequenced in a study of blood T cells in healthy people across ages. A sample-barcoded 5' primer and a J-beta primer mix were used in a second PCR of roughly 6 to 11 cycles. TCRdb itself ran the 5' RACE reads through MiXCR, one entry per CDR3 protein. The sample comprises around 800,000 distinct CDR3 sequences, 40% to 65% of which are singletons, and roughly two fifths rests with the top ten. Sequencing input: blood. These receptors originate from a man of 80 years or more in good health.

In its sample, this clonotype was seen a few times. The chain uses TRBV28 and TRBJ2-7; D call uncertain. The CDR3 has 12 amino acids. Germline V gene sequence: CDR1 MDHEN, CDR2 SYDVKM. V was shortened by 3 bases and J by 7 bases, with 10 bases between the two germline ends. CDR3 loop: CASSFPAKEQYF. In nucleotides, the CDR3 is TGTGCCAGCAGTTTCCCCGCCAAAGAGCAGTACTTC. The full variable domain, rest sourced from reference TRBV28 and TRBJ2-7, is DVKVTQSSRYLVKRTGEKVFLECVQDMDHENMFWYRQDPGLGLRLIYFSYDVKMKEKGDIPEGYSVSREKKERFSLILESASTNQTSMYLCASSFPAKEQYFGPGTRLTVT.

This rearrangement joins TRBV12-3 or TRBV12-4 to TRBJ2-5; tentatively, D is TRBD1 (6 bases). This CDR3 is 14 amino acids long. V dropped 2 bases and J dropped 6 bases, with 13 bases sitting between them. CDR3 residues: CASSLSGAVKTQYF. The CDR3 bases are TGTGCCAGCAGTTTATCAGGGGCGGTAAAGACCCAGTACTTC.

This clonotype has only a few counts. The genes are TRBV10-3 and TRBJ2-1; D is possibly TRBD2 (6 bases). CDR1 and CDR2 (germline): ENHRY, SYGVKD. Between the trimmed V and J ends, which lost 2 bases and 8 bases, there was a span of 10 bases. CDR3 length: 13 amino acids. The CDR3 DNA reads as TGTGCCATCAGTGAGACTAGCCCGGATGAGCAGTTCTTC. Its protein is CAISETSPDEQFF.